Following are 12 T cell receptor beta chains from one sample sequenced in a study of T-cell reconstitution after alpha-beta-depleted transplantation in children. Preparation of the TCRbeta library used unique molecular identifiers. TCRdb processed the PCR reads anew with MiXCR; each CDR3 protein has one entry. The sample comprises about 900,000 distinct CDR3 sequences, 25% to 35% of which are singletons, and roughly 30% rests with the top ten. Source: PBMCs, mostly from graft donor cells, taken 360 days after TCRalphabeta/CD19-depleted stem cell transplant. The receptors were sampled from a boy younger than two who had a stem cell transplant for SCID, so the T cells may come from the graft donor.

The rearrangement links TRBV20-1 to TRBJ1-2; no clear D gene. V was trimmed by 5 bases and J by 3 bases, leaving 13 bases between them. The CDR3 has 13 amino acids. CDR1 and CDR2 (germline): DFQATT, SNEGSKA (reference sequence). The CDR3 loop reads CSALPGRDYGYTF. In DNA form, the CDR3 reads TGCAGTGCTCTCCCCGGTAGGGACTATGGCTACACCTTC.

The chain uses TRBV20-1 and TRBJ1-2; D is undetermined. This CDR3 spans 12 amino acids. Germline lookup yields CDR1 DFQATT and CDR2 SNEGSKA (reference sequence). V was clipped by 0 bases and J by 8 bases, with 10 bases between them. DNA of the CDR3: TGCAGTGCTAGAGATTCCCACCAGGGCTACACCTTC. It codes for CSARDSHQGYTF.

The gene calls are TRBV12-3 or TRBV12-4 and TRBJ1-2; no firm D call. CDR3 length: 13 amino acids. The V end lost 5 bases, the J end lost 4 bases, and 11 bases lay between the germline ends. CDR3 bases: TGTGCCAGCAGTCCCCTAGTGGGCTATGGCTACACCTTC. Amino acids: CASSPLVGYGYTF.

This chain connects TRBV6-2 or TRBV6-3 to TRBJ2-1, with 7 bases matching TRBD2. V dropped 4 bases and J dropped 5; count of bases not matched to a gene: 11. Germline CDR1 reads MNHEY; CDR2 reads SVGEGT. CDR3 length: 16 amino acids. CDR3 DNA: TGTGCCAGCAGTTCTTTGCGGGGGAGCCCCGACAATGAGCAGTTCTTC. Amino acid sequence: CASSSLRGSPDNEQFF.

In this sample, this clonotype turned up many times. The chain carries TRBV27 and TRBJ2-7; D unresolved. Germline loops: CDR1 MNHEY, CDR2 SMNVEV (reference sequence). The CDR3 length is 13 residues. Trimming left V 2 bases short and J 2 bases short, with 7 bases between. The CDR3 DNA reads TGTGCCAGCAGTTTAAAGGGAACCTACGAGCAGTACTTC. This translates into CASSLKGTYEQYF.

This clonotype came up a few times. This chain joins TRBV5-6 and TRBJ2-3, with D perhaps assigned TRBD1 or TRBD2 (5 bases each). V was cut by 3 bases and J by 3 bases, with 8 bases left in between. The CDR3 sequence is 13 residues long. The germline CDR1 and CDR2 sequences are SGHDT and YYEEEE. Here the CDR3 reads CASSSEGTDTQYF. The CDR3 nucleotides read TGTGCCAGCAGCTCTGAGGGGACAGATACGCAGTATTTT.

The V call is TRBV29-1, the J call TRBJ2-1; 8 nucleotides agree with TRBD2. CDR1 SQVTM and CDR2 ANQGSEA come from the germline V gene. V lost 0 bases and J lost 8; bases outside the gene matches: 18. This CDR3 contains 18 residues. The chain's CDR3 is CSVEDPVGRGALGDEQFF. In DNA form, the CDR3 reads TGCAGCGTTGAAGATCCGGTGGGGCGGGGGGCCCTTGGAGATGAGCAGTTCTTC.

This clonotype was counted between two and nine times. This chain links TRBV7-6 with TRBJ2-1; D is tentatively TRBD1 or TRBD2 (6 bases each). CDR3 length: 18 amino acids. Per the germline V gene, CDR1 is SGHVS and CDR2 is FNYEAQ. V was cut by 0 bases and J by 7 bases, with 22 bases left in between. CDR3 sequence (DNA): TGTGCCAGCAGCTTAGCGATACTAGCAGGGGAGGTAGGGAATGAGCAGTTCTTC. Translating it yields CASSLAILAGEVGNEQFF.

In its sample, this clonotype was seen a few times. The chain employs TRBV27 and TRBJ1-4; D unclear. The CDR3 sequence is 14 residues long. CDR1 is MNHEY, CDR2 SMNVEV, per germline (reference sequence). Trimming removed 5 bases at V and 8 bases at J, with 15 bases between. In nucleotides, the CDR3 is TGTGCCAGCAGTAGGGCCAGGCGTCACGAAAAACTGTTTTTT. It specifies CASSRARRHEKLFF.

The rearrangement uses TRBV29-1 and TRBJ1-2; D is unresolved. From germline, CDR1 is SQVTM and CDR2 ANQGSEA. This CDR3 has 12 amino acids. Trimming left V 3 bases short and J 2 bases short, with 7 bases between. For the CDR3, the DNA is TGCAGCGTTGACAGGATAAACTATGGCTACACCTTC. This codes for CSVDRINYGYTF.

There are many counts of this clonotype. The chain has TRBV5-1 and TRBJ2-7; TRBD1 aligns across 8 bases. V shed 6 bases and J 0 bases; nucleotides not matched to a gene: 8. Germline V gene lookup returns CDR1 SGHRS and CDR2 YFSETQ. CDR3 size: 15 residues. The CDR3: CASTRGGQGSYEQYF. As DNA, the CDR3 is TGCGCCAGCACCCGGGGCGGACAGGGCTCCTACGAGCAGTACTTC.

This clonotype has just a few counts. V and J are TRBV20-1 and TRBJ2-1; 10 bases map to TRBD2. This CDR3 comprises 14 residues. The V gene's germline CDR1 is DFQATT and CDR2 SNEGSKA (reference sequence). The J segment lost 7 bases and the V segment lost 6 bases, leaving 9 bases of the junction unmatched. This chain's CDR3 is CSAHTSGAGNEQFF. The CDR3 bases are TGCAGTGCCCACACTAGCGGGGCGGGGAATGAGCAGTTCTTC.